The T cell receptor (beta chain) described here comes from a study of cytomegalovirus exposure and HLA in healthy donors. The PCR was carried out with 60 Vbeta primers and 13 Jbeta primers. Libraries were prepared by immunoSEQ multiplex PCR; TCRdb keeps only in-frame clonotypes and omits some of them. The table has some 97,000 clones, roughly 70% seen once. CDR3 length: 14 amino acids. The V gene lost 3 bases and the J gene lost 3 bases, with 9 bases spanning the gap. In germline, CDR1 is SNHLY, CDR2 FYNNEI. The V gene is TRBV2, the J gene TRBJ1-3, with TRBD1 as a possible D gene (6 bases). This clonotype was sampled from a woman aged 18-29 years in good health and CMV-seropositive. Sequencing was carried out using PBMCs. DNA of the CDR3: TGTGCCAGCAGTGACCAGGGGCGTGGAAACACCATATATTTT. Protein product: CASSDQGRGNTIYF.